These T cell receptor beta chains were read from a single sample in a study of cytotoxic CD8 clonotypes in ibrutinib-treated CLL. The assay was immunoSEQ multiplex PCR, and TCRdb's table has in-frame clones only and misses some. This sample carries 140,000 or so clones, 79% of them seen once, and the ten largest clones take about 13%. Source: PBMCs, taken after 12 months of ibrutinib treatment. These receptors came from a human donor with chronic lymphocytic leukemia. Both conserved end residues are part of each CDR3. Each record gives: J gene, CDR3 length, V gene, D gene, clone size, CDR3 DNA, CDR3 protein. A D gene is named only where the DNA matches it firmly. Only part of the rows carry a size: once, few, many, or a class if the clone is expanded.

J gene: TRBJ2-5
CDR3 length: 18
V gene: TRBV5-6
D gene: TRBD2
clone size: -
CDR3 DNA: TGTGCCAGCAGCTGGGGGCTTACTACTAGCGGAAACCAAGAGACCCAGTACTTC
CDR3 protein: CASSWGLTTSGNQETQYF

J gene: TRBJ2-7
CDR3 length: 16
V gene: TRBV5-4
D gene: -
clone size: -
CDR3 DNA: TGTGCCAGCAGCTTGGGCACTAGAAGGGGAAACTACGAGCAGTACTTC
CDR3 protein: CASSLGTRRGNYEQYF

J gene: TRBJ1-5
CDR3 length: 15
V gene: TRBV7-8
D gene: TRBD1
clone size: -
CDR3 DNA: TGTGCCAGCAGCTCCGTCAGGGGGCGCTTTCAGCCCCAGCATTTT
CDR3 protein: CASSSVRGRFQPQHF

J gene: TRBJ2-3
CDR3 length: 16
V gene: TRBV7-2
D gene: TRBD2
clone size: once
CDR3 DNA: TGTGCCAGCAGCGTCCTACTAGCGGGAGATGGAGATACGCAGTATTTT
CDR3 protein: CASSVLLAGDGDTQYF

J gene: TRBJ2-1
CDR3 length: 12
V gene: TRBV2
D gene: -
clone size: -
CDR3 DNA: TGTGCCAGCAGTGAATGGGACAATGAGCAGTTCTTC
CDR3 protein: CASSEWDNEQFF

J gene: TRBJ2-7
CDR3 length: 13
V gene: TRBV30
D gene: TRBD2
clone size: -
CDR3 DNA: TGTGCCTGGGGGACTAGCGGCTCCTACGAGCAGTACTTC
CDR3 protein: CAWGTSGSYEQYF

J gene: TRBJ2-2
CDR3 length: 17
V gene: TRBV10-3
D gene: TRBD2
clone size: -
CDR3 DNA: TGTGCCATCAATAGCGGGAGGGGTGTTGGTAACACCGGGGAGCTGTTTTTT
CDR3 protein: CAINSGRGVGNTGELFF

J gene: TRBJ2-7
CDR3 length: 13
V gene: TRBV10-3
D gene: TRBD1
clone size: -
CDR3 DNA: TGTGCCATCAGTCAGGGGGCCCCCTACGAGCAGTACTTC
CDR3 protein: CAISQGAPYEQYF

J gene: TRBJ2-1
CDR3 length: 15
V gene: TRBV2
D gene: TRBD2
clone size: -
CDR3 DNA: TGTGCCAGCAGTGGACTAGCGGGAAGCTACAATGAGCAGTTCTTC
CDR3 protein: CASSGLAGSYNEQFF

J gene: TRBJ2-5
CDR3 length: 18
V gene: TRBV7-6
D gene: TRBD1
clone size: -
CDR3 DNA: TGTGCCAGCAGCTTATATTGGGACGGGACAGGGGGCCGCAAGACCCAGTACTTC
CDR3 protein: CASSLYWDGTGGRKTQYF

J gene: TRBJ2-1
CDR3 length: 14
V gene: TRBV5-6
D gene: -
clone size: -
CDR3 DNA: TGTGCCAGCGGCGAGAGTTGGGCCTTCAATGAGCAGTTCTTC
CDR3 protein: CASGESWAFNEQFF

J gene: TRBJ2-5
CDR3 length: 18
V gene: TRBV19
D gene: TRBD2
clone size: -
CDR3 DNA: TGTGCCAGTAGTATCTCCCTGACTAGCGGGAGCGTCGAAGAGACCCAGTACTTC
CDR3 protein: CASSISLTSGSVEETQYF

J gene: TRBJ2-5
CDR3 length: 16
V gene: TRBV14
D gene: TRBD2
clone size: -
CDR3 DNA: TGTGCCAGCAGCCAAGTGCGGGGGAGATCCCGGGAGACCCAGTACTTC
CDR3 protein: CASSQVRGRSRETQYF

J gene: TRBJ2-1
CDR3 length: 15
V gene: TRBV11-2
D gene: -
clone size: -
CDR3 DNA: TGTGCCAGCAGCTTAGTTTGGGGGCGGCACAATGAGCAGTTCTTC
CDR3 protein: CASSLVWGRHNEQFF

J gene: TRBJ1-2
CDR3 length: 16
V gene: TRBV18
D gene: -
clone size: -
CDR3 DNA: TGTGCCAGCTCACCACGGTCGGGGTGGCAGGGCTATGGCTACACCTTC
CDR3 protein: CASSPRSGWQGYGYTF

J gene: TRBJ2-3
CDR3 length: 12
V gene: TRBV7-2
D gene: -
clone size: once
CDR3 DNA: TGTGCCAGCAGGGTCGGTACAGATACGCAGTATTTT
CDR3 protein: CASRVGTDTQYF

J gene: TRBJ2-3
CDR3 length: 15
V gene: TRBV6-5
D gene: -
clone size: -
CDR3 DNA: TGTGCCAGCACCGACAGCGAGTCCGTCACAGATACGCAGTATTTT
CDR3 protein: CASTDSESVTDTQYF

J gene: TRBJ1-1
CDR3 length: 12
V gene: TRBV7-2
D gene: -
clone size: -
CDR3 DNA: TGTGCCAGCAGCAGCAGGGACTCTGAAGCTTTCTTT
CDR3 protein: CASSSRDSEAFF

J gene: TRBJ2-2
CDR3 length: 16
V gene: TRBV5-4
D gene: TRBD2
clone size: -
CDR3 DNA: TGTGCCAGCAGCTTGGGCGGGAGGGCTCACGACGGGGAGCTGTTTTTT
CDR3 protein: CASSLGGRAHDGELFF

J gene: TRBJ2-3
CDR3 length: 12
V gene: TRBV7-3
D gene: -
clone size: -
CDR3 DNA: TGTGCCAGCAGCCGGAGCACAGATACGCAGTATTTT
CDR3 protein: CASSRSTDTQYF

J gene: TRBJ2-1
CDR3 length: 18
V gene: TRBV28
D gene: -
clone size: once
CDR3 DNA: TGTGCCAGCAGTTTCGGCCGATGGCTGGGTACCCACTACAATGAGCAGTTCTTC
CDR3 protein: CASSFGRWLGTHYNEQFF

J gene: TRBJ2-7
CDR3 length: 17
V gene: TRBV5-4
D gene: TRBD2
clone size: -
CDR3 DNA: TGTGCCAGCAGCTACGGGACTAGCGGAGGTAGCTCCTACGAGCAGTACTTC
CDR3 protein: CASSYGTSGGSSYEQYF

J gene: TRBJ1-5
CDR3 length: 16
V gene: TRBV28
D gene: -
clone size: -
CDR3 DNA: TGTGCCAGCAGTTTATGGTTTCGGGCAGCAAATCAGCCCCAGCATTTT
CDR3 protein: CASSLWFRAANQPQHF

J gene: TRBJ2-7
CDR3 length: 12
V gene: TRBV28
D gene: -
clone size: -
CDR3 DNA: TGTGCCAGCAGTTTTTTCGCCTACGAGCAGTACTTC
CDR3 protein: CASSFFAYEQYF

J gene: TRBJ1-2
CDR3 length: 12
V gene: TRBV15
D gene: -
clone size: few
CDR3 DNA: TGTGCCACCAGCAGAGGGGTGGATGGCTACACCTTC
CDR3 protein: CATSRGVDGYTF

J gene: TRBJ2-1
CDR3 length: 14
V gene: TRBV5-1
D gene: -
clone size: -
CDR3 DNA: TGCGCCAGCAGCCGAGGGGAGCTCTACAATGAGCAGTTCTTC
CDR3 protein: CASSRGELYNEQFF

J gene: TRBJ2-7
CDR3 length: 16
V gene: TRBV7-6
D gene: TRBD2
clone size: -
CDR3 DNA: TGTGCCAGCAGCTTAGTGGGGGAGGGTTTGACCGACGAGCAGTACTTC
CDR3 protein: CASSLVGEGLTDEQYF